The present T cell receptor (beta chain) was sequenced within a study of T cell repertoires in cytomegalovirus infection. One entry per CDR3 protein results from TCRdb running MiXCR on the reads. The repertoire holds approximately 910,000 distinct CDR3 sequences, with 30% to 40% as singletons. On this clonotype itself: Its antigen is still unknown.

Source: cultured CD8+ T cells from PBMCs, taken from culture after CMV antigen stimulation. The TCR originated in a human donor in good health (CMV status not recorded). Some clones in this sample may be carry-over from other donors' samples.

CDR3 sequence (DNA): TGTGCCAGACCTGGGGGAGATGAGCAGTTCTTC. It yields the protein CARPGGDEQFF. The chain carries TRBV27 and TRBJ2-1, with D possibly being TRBD1 or TRBD2 (5 bases each). Deletions cut 9 bases from V and 8 bases from J, with 11 bases between. The V gene's germline CDR1 is MNHEY and CDR2 SMNVEV (reference sequence). The CDR3 is 11 residues long.